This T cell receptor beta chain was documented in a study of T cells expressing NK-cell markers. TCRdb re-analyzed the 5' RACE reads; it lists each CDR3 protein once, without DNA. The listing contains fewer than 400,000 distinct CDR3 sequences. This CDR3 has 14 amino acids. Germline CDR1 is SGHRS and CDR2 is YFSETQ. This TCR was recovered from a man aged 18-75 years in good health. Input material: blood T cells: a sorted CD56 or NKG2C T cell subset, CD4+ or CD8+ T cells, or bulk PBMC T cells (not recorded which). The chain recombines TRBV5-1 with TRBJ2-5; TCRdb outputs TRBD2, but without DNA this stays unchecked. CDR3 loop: CASSLEASGKTQYF.